This T cell receptor beta chain came from a study of T cells after posttransplantation cyclophosphamide. Sequencing used immunoSEQ multiplex PCR; TCRdb keeps in-frame clones, though not all of them. The table includes more than 15,000 clones, approximately 81% detected once. Study observations and caveats: Tissue-infiltrating T cells from skin or gut overlapped little with blood T cells.

This CDR3 has 14 residues. The V gene's germline CDR1 is MDHEN and CDR2 SYDVKM. Remarks on this clone: Antigen specificity is unknown. One junction end disagrees with the germline gene, perhaps due to a read error.

Sampled 1 year posttransplant, controls received myeloablative marrow transplants, methotrexate and a calcineurin inhibitor. Sequencing used PBMCs, obtained 350 to 400 days after allogeneic stem cell transplant with calcineurin inhibitor and methotrexate. This chain joins TRBV28 and TRBJ2-1; D is ambiguous. The clonotype originates from a male patient aged 18-30 years who received an allogeneic stem cell transplant from a related donor, was CMV-positive, and had no GVHD. Some T cells may possibly be graft donor cells. The chain's CDR3 is CASRAPFAYSEQFF. The DNA of the CDR3 is TGTGCCAGCAGAGCCCCTTTTGCCTACAGTGAGCAGTTCTTC. Combining the CDR3 with reference TRBV28 and TRBJ2-1 gives the whole variable domain DVKVTQSSRYLVKRTGEKVFLECVQDMDHENMFWYRQDPGLGLRLIYFSYDVKMKEKGDIPEGYSVSREKKERFSLILESASTNQTSMYLCASRAPFAYSEQFFGPGTRLTVL.